This paragraph covers one T cell receptor (beta chain) sequence. This clonotype was seen at least ten times. Its antigen target is currently unknown. One base away there is no much larger clone; base qualities are not given. This sample stems from a study of regulatory T cells in long-lasting Graves disease (dated by TCRdb to about 2021). With respect to the entire study: In the newly diagnosed Graves' disease group, patients had been taking antithyroid drugs for less than 3 months. A total of approximately 35 samples were covered by TCR sequencing, comprising around 13 persistent and around 20 newly diagnosed Graves' disease patients. This study used TCR sequencing and RNA sequencing of peripheral blood to compare persistent Graves' disease patients against newly diagnosed Graves' disease patients. The study was registered as a clinical trial and conducted in China. On the study overall, not on this receptor specifically: Compared with newly diagnosed patients, persistent Graves' disease patients had lower TCR Shannon entropy and fewer highly expanded clones, which suggests clonal expansion. A larger number of public clonotypes was shared among persistent patients (approximately 3,000) than among newly diagnosed patients (roughly 930). Persistent disease showed preferential use of TRBV28, TRBJ1-2 and TRBJ2-5, whereas newly diagnosed disease favored TRBV20-1 and TRBJ2-1. Because the primary lesion, thyroid tissue, could not be accessed, the study looked at peripheral blood alone. The small sample size was acknowledged by the authors as a limitation that may reduce accuracy. Sequencing and analysis were restricted to the TCR beta chain.

The germline V gene supplies CDR1 SNHLY and CDR2 FYNNEI. The CDR3 covers 13 residues, taking in both the cysteine and the phenylalanine. Only the CDR3 portion is preserved as DNA: 39 bases, with reading frame beginning at the first base. The trim is 6 bases for V and 6 bases for J, with a gap of 14 bases between the germline ends. Library preparation used multiplex PCR. Sequencing instrument: Illumina HiSeq 4000. To build TCR beta libraries, CDR3 regions were amplified by Arm-PCR using iRepertoire HTBI primers. Before sequencing, the PCR products underwent gel purification. Processing in the source paper ran as follows. A total of roughly 67 TRBV and some 15 TRBJ segments were identified across samples and were used for gene usage analysis of CDR3 amino acid clonotypes. COPE and FqMerger were used to merge the filtered high-quality paired reads into contigs. BLAST was used to align contigs to IMGT TRBV, TRBD and TRBJ reference genes, and CDR3 was defined according to IMGT. Any clonotype with a frequency above 0.1% was classified as a highly expanded clone. Repertoire diversity was measured by Shannon entropy, and V-J evenness by the Gini coefficient. A clonotype was considered public if more than one individual shared it. The raw public data were reprocessed by TCRdb itself: fastp quality trimming at Q25, MiXCR clonotype calling, in-frame beta chains only. Rows with a matching CDR3 protein are joined into one entry that keeps the most common DNA and genes. What appears here as the V and J calls and clone size reflects TCRdb's work, not the paper's. Here the sample has around 420,000 distinct CDR3 sequences; about 16% occur a single time. 20% to 25% of the sample belongs to the ten largest clones.

The sample's time point label, in plain terms: newly diagnosed GD, antithyroid drugs for less than 3 months. For both TCR sequencing and RNA sequencing, RNA was extracted from PBMCs in TRIzol. The diagnosis of Graves' disease was made according to American Thyroid Association guidelines. Recruitment of patients was carried out at an endocrinology department in Xi'an, China. From each patient, 7.5 to 9.5 milliliters of peripheral blood was collected into an EDTA anticoagulant tube. Ficoll Paque Plus density gradient separation was used to isolate PBMCs, and no further T cell sorting was performed. An Agilent 2100 Bioanalyzer and agarose gel were used to assess RNA quality, and a NanoDrop 2000 was used to measure RNA concentration.

The chain uses TRBV2 and TRBJ1-2; a weak D assignment points to TRBD1 (6 bases agree). The clonotype originates from a female donor with Graves disease. The sequences come from peripheral blood mononuclear cells (PBMCs), collected at new diagnosis, from a patient treated with antithyroid drugs. DNA sequence: TGTGCCAGCAGGGGGACATGGGGGGATGGCTACACCTTC. Its translation is CASRGTWGDGYTF.